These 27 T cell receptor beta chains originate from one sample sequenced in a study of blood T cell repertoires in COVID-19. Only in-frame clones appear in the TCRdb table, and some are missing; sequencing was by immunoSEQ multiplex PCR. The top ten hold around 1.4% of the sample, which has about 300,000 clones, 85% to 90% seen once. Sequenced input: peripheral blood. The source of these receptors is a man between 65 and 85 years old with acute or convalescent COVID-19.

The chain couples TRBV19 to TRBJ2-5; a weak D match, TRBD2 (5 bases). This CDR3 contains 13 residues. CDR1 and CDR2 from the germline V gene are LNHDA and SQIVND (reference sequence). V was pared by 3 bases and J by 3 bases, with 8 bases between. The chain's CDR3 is CASSIWREETQYF. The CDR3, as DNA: TGTGCCAGTAGTATCTGGCGGGAAGAGACCCAGTACTTC.

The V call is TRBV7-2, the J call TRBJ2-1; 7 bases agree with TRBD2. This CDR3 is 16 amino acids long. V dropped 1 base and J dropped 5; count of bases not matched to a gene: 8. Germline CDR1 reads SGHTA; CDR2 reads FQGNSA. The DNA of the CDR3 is TGTGCCAGCAGCTTAGTGGGGAGGGTAGAGCACAATGAGCAGTTCTTC. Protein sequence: CASSLVGRVEHNEQFF.

CDR3 region: CASSFGSQGKTYEQYF. The CDR3, as DNA: TGTGCCAGCAGCTTTGGATCGCAGGGAAAAACCTACGAGCAGTACTTC. The V gene is TRBV7-9, the J gene TRBJ2-7; D perhaps matches TRBD1 (5 bases). The V end was cut by 3 bases, the J end by 2 bases, with 17 bases between. This CDR3 spans 16 amino acids. Germline V CDR1 and CDR2: SEHNR, FQNEAQ (reference sequence). The entire variable domain, with the rest obtained from reference TRBV7-9 and TRBJ2-7, is as follows: DTGVSQNPRHKITKRGQNVTFRCDPISEHNRLYWYRQTLGQGPEFLTYFQNEAQLEKSRLLSDRFSAERPKGSFSTLEIQRTEQGDSAMYLCASSFGSQGKTYEQYFGPGTRLTVT.

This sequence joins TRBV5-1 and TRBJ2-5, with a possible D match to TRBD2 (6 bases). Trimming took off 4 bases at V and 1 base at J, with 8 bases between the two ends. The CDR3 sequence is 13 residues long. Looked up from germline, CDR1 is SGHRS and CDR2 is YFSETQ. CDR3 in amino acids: CASSLALQETQYF. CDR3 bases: TGCGCCAGCAGCCTAGCGCTCCAAGAGACCCAGTACTTC.

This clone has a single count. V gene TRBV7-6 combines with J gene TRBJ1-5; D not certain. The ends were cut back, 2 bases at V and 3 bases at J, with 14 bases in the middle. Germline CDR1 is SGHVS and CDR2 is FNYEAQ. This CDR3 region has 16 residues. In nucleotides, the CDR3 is TGTGCCAGCAGCTTAAGTCCTGCGAGCTTCAATCAGCCCCAGCATTTT. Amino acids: CASSLSPASFNQPQHF.

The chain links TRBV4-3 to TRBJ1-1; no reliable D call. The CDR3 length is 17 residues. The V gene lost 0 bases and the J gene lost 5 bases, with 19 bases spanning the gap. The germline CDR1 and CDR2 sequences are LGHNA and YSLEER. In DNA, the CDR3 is TGCGCCAGCAGCCAAGATTTCCCCCGGGGAAGAGGGACTGAAGCTTTCTTT. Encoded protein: CASSQDFPRGRGTEAFF.

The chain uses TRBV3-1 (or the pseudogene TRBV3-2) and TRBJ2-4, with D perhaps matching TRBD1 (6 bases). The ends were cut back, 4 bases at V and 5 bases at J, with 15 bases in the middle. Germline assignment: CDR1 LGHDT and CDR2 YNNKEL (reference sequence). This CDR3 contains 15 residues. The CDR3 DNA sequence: TGTGCCAGCAGCCCTCCTTCGACAGGACAAAACATTCAGTACTTC. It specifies CASSPPSTGQNIQYF.

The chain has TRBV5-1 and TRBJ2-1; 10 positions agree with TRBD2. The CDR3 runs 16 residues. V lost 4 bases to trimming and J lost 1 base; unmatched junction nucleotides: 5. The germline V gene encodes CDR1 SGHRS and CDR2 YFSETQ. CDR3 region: CASSLAGAGSYNEQFF. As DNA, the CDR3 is TGCGCCAGCAGCCTAGCGGGAGCGGGTTCCTACAATGAGCAGTTCTTC.

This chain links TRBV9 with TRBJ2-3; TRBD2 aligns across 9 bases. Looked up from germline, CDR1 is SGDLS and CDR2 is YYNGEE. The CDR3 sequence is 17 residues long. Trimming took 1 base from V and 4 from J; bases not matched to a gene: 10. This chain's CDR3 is CASSVNPYSGRADTQYF. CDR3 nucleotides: TGTGCCAGCAGCGTAAATCCCTATAGCGGGAGAGCAGATACGCAGTATTTT.

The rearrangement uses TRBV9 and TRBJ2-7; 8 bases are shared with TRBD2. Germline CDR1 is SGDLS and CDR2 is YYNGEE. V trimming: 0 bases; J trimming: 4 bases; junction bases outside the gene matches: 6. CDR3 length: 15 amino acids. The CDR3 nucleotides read TGTGCCAGCAGCGTAGGTAGAGCGGGGGTTTACGAGCAGTACTTC. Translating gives CASSVGRAGVYEQYF.

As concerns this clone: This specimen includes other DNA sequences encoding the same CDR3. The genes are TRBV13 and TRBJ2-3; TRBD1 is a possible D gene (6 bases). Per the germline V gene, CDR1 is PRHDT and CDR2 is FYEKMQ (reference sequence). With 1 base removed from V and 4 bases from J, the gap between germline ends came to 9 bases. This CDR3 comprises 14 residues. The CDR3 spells CASSLVAGADTQYF. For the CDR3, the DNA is TGTGCCAGCAGCTTAGTTGCAGGGGCAGATACGCAGTATTTT.

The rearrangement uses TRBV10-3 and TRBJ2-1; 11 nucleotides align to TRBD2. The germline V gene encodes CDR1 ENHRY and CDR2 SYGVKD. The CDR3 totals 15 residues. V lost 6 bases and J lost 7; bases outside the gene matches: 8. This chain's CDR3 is CAIRQLAGDMNEQFF. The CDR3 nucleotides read TGTGCCATCAGACAACTAGCGGGAGATATGAATGAGCAGTTCTTC.

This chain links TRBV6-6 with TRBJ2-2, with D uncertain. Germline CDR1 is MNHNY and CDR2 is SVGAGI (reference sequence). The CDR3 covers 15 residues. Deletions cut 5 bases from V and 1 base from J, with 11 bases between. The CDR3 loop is CASSPPSGNTGELFF. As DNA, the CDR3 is TGTGCCAGCAGTCCCCCGTCGGGGAACACCGGGGAGCTGTTTTTT.

CDR3 sequence: CASSRSSGLESYEQYF. The CDR3 bases are TGTGCCAGCAGCAGGTCTTCGGGACTAGAATCCTACGAGCAGTACTTC. The rearrangement uses TRBV5-4 and TRBJ2-7; 8 bases map to TRBD2. The CDR3 runs 16 residues. Germline V gene data show CDR1 as SGHNT and CDR2 as YYREEE (reference sequence). The V and J ends lost 4 bases and 1 base, in that order; junction bases with no gene match: 10.

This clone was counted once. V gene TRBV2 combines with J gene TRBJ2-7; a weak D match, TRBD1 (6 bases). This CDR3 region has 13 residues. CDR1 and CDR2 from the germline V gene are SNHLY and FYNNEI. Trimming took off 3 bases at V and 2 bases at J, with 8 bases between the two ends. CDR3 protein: CASSDRGTYEQYF. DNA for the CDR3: TGTGCCAGCAGTGACAGGGGTACCTACGAGCAGTACTTC.

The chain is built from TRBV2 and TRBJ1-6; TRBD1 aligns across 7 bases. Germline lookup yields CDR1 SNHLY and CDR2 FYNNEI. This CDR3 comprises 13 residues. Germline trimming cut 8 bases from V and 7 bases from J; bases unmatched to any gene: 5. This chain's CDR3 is CASLDRENSPLHF. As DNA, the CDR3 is TGTGCCAGCTTAGACAGGGAGAATTCACCCCTCCACTTT.

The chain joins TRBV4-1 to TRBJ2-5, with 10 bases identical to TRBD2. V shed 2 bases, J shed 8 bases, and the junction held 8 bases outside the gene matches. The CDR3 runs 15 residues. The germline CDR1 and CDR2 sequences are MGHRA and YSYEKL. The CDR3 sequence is CASSQYGAGGETQYF. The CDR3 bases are TGCGCCAGCAGCCAATATGGAGCGGGAGGGGAAACCCAGTACTTC.

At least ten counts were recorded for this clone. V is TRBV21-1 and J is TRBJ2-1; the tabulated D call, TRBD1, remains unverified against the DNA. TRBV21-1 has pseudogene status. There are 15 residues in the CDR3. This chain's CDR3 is CASSHRVSSYNEQFF. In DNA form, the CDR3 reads TGTGCCAGCAGCCACAGGGTGAGCTCCTACAATGAGCAGTTCTTC.

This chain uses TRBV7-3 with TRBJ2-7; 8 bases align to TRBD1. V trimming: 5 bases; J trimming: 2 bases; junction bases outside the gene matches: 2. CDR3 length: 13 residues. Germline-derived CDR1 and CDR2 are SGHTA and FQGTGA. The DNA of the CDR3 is TGTGCCAGCAGCGACAGGGGTCCCTACGAGCAGTACTTC. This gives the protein CASSDRGPYEQYF.

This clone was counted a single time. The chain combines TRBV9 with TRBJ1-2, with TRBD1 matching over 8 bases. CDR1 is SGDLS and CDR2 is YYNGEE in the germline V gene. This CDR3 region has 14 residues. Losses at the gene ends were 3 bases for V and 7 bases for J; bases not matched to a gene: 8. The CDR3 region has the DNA TGTGCCAGCAGCGCGATACAGGGGGGCCTTGGCTACACCTTC. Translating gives CASSAIQGGLGYTF.

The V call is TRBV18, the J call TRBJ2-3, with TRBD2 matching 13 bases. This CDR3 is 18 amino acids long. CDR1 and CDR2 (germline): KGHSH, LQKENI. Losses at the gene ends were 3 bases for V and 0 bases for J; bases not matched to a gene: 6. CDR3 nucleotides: TGTGCCAGCTCACCGGGACTAGCGGGGACGTCTAGCACAGATACGCAGTATTTT. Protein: CASSPGLAGTSSTDTQYF.

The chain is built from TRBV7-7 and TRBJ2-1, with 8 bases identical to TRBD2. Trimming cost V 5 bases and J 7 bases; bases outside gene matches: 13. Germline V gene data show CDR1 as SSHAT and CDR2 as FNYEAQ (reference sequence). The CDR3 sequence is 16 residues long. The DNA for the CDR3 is TGTGCCAGCAGCCCCGCTCCGGGACTAGGAGTAAATGAGCAGTTCTTC. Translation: CASSPAPGLGVNEQFF.

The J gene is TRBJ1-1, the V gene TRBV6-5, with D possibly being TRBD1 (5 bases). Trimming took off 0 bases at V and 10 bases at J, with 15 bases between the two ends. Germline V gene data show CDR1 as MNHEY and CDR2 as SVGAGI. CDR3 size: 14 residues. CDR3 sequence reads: CASSYSEGFGGAFF. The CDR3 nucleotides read TGTGCCAGCAGTTACTCGGAGGGATTCGGGGGAGCTTTCTTT.

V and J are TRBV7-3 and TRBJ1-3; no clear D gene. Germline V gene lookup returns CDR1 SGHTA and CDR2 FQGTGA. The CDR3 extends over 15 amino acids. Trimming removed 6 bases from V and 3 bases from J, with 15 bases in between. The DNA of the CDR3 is TGTGCCAGCAGTTTCTCCCCGGGGTTTGGAAACACCATATATTTT. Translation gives CASSFSPGFGNTIYF.

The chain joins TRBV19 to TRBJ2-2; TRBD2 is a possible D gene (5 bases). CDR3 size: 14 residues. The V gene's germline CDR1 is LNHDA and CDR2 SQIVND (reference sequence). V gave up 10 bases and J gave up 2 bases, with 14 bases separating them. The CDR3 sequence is CATRMGVNTGELFF. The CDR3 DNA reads TGTGCCACCAGAATGGGAGTTAACACCGGGGAGCTGTTTTTT. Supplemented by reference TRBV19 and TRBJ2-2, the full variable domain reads DGGITQSPKYLFRKEGQNVTLSCEQNLNHDAMYWYRQDPGQGLRLIYYSQIVNDFQKGDIAEGYSVSREKKESFPLTVTSAQKNPTAFYLCATRMGVNTGELFFGEGSRLTVL.

CDR3 sequence: CASSLIESQLYGYTF. The DNA for the CDR3 is TGCGCCAGCAGCTTGATTGAATCGCAACTCTATGGCTACACCTTC. The J gene is TRBJ1-2, the V gene TRBV5-1, with D unclear. The V gene's germline CDR1 is SGHRS and CDR2 YFSETQ. V was cut by 1 base and J by 4 bases, with 14 bases left in between. The CDR3 consists of 15 residues.

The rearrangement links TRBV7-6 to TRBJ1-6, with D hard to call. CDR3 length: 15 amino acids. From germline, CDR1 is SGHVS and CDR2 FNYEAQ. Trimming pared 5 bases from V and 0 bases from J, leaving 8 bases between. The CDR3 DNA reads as TGTGCCAGCAGCCCCGTAGTCTCCTATAATTCACCCCTCCACTTT. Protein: CASSPVVSYNSPLHF.